The entry below describes one T cell receptor (beta chain). Its target is unknown. Profiled with immunoSEQ multiplex PCR; TCRdb holds only in-frame clones, not every one. The profile shows under 6,000 clones, 95% to 96% of them singletons. CDR1 is SGHAT and CDR2 is FQNNGV in the germline V gene. V lost 5 bases and J lost 0, with 13 bases in between. The CDR3 is made up of 15 amino acids. The data stem from a study of tumor-infiltrating lymphocytes in localized non-small cell lung cancer. Study observations and caveats: Available tissue quantity limited TCR sequencing to a patient subset. Different pieces of the same tissue were used for each assay.

This TCR derives from a human donor with non-small cell lung cancer. The rearrangement links TRBV11-2 to TRBJ1-2; D is ambiguous. The sequenced sample was uninvolved lung tissue not adjacent to the tumor. Here the CDR3 reads CASSSSEYSNYGYTF. CDR3 bases: TGTGCCAGCAGCAGTTCTGAGTACTCTAACTATGGCTACACCTTC.